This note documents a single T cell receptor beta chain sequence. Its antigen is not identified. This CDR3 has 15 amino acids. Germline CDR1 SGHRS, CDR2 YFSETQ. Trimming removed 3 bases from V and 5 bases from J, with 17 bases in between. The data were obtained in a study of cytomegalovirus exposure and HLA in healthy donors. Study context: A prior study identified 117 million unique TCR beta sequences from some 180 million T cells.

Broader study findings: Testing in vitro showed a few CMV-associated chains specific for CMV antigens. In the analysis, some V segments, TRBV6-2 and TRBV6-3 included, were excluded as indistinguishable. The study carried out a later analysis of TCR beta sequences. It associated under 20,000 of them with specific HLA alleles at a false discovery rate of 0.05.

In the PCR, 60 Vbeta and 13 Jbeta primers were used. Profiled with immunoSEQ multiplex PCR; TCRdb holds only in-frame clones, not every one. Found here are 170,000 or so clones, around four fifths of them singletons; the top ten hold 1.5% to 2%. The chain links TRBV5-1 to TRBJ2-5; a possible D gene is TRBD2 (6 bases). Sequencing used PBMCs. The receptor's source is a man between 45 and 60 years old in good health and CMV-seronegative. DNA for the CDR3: TGCGCCAGCAGCTCCAGGGTGGGGGGTAGTGAGACCCAGTACTTC. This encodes CASSSRVGGSETQYF. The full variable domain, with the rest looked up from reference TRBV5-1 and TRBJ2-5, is KAGVTQTPRYLIKTRGQQVTLSCSPISGHRSVSWYQQTPGQGLQFLFEYFSETQRNKGNFPGRFSGRQFSNSRSEMNVSTLELGDSALYLCASSSRVGGSETQYFGPGTRLLVL.